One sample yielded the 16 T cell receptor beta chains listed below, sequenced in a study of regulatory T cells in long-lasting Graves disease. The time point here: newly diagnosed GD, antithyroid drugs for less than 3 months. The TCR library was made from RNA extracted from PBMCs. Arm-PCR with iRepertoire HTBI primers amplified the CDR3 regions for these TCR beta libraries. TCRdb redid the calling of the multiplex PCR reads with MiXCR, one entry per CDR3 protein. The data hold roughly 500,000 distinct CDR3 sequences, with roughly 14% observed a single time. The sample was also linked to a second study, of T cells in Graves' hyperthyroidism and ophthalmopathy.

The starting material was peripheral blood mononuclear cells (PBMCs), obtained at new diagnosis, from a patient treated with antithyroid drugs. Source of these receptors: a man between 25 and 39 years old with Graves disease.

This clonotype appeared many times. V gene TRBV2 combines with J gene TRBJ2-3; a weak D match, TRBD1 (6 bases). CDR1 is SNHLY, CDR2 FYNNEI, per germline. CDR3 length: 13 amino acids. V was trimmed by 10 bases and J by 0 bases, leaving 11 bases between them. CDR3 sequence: CATTGTSTDTQYF. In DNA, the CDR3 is TGTGCCACTACAGGGACGAGCACAGATACGCAGTATTTT.

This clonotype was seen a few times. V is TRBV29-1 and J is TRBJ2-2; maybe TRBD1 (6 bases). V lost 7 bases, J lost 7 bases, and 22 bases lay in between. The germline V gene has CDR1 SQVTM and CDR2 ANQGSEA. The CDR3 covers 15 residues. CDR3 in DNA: TGCAGCGCAAGCTTTACAGGGCCCTACGGCGGGGAGCTGTTTTTT. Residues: CSASFTGPYGGELFF.

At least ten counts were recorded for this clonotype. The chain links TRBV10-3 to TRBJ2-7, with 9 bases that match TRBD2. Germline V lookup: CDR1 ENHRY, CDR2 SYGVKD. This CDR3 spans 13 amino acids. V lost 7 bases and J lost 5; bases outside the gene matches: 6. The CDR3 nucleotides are TGTGCCATCAATCAGCGGGAGGTTGACGAGCAGTACTTC. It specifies CAINQREVDEQYF.

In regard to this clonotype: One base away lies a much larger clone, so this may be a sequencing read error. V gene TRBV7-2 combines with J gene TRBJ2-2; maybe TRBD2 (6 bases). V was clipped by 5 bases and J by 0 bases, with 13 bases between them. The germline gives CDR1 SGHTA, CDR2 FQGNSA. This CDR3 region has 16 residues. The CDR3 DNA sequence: TGTGCCAGCAGCATAATGTCTAGCGCGAACACCGGGGAGCTGTTTTTT. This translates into CASSIMSSANTGELFF. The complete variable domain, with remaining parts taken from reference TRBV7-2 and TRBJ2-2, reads GAGVSQSPSNKVTEKGKDVELRCDPISGHTALYWYRQSLGQGLEFLIYFQGNSAPDKSGLPSDRFSAERTGGSVSTLTIQRTQQEDSAVYLCASSIMSSANTGELFFGEGSRLTVL.

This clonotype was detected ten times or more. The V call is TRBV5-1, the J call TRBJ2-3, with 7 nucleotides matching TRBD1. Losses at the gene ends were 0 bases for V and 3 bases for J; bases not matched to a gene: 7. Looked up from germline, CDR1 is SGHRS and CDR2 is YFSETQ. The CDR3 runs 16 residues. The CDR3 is CASSLGSHRGTDTQYF. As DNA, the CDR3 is TGCGCCAGCAGCTTGGGCTCGCACAGGGGTACAGATACGCAGTATTTT.

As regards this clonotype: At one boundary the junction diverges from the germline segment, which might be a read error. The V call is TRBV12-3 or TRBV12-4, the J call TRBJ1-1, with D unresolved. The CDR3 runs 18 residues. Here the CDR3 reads CAGSFPPQAGKRATEAFF. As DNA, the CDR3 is TGTGCCGGCAGTTTCCCACCTCAGGCGGGTAAGCGGGCCACTGAAGCTTTCTTT.

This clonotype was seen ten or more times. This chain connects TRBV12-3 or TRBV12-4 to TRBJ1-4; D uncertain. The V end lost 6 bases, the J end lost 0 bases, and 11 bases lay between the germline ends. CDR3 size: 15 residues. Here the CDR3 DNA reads TGTGCCAGCAGCGAACGGCACCCAACTAATGAAAAACTGTTTTTT. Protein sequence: CASSERHPTNEKLFF.

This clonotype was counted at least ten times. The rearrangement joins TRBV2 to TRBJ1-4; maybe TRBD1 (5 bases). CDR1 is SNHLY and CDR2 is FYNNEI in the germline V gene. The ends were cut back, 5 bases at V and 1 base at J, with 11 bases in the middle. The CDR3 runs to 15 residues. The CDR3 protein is CASSSGTGTNEKLFF. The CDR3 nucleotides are TGTGCCAGCAGTTCCGGGACGGGAACTAATGAAAAACTGTTTTTT.

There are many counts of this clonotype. The CDR3 loop is CASSGDSQETQYF. The CDR3, as DNA: TGTGCCAGCAGTGGAGACTCCCAAGAGACCCAGTACTTC. The chain uses TRBV12-3 or TRBV12-4 and TRBJ2-5, with D uncertain. This CDR3 spans 13 amino acids. Trimming pared 5 bases from V and 1 base from J, leaving 8 bases between.

CDR3 sequence: CSVKRTPTDTQYF. Here the CDR3 DNA reads TGCAGCGTTAAAAGGACCCCCACAGATACGCAGTATTTT. The rearrangement links TRBV29-1 to TRBJ2-3; D is undetermined. Germline V lookup: CDR1 SQVTM, CDR2 ANQGSEA. V was clipped by 5 bases and J by 2 bases, with 11 bases between them. CDR3 size: 13 residues.

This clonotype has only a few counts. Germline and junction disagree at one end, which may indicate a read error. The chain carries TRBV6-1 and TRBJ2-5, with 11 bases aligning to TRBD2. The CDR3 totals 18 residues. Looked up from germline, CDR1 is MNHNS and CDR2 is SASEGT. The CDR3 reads CASSQAAPLAGGLETQYF. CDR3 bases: TGTGCCAGCAGTCAAGCCGCACCCCTAGCGGGAGGCCTTGAGACCCAGTACTTC.

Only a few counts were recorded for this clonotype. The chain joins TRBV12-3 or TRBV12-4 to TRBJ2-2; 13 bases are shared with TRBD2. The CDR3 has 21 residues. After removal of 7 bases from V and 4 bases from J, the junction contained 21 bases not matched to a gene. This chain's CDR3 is CASIPLTGTSGMVRGTGELFF. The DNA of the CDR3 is TGTGCCAGCATCCCCTTAACCGGGACTAGCGGGATGGTCCGGGGCACCGGGGAGCTGTTTTTT.

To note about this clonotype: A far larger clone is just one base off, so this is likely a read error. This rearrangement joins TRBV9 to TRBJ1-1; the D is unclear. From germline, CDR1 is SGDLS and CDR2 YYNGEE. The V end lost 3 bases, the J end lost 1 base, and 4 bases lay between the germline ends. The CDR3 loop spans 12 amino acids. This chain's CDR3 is CASSEGNTEAFF. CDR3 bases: TGTGCCAGCAGCGAAGGGAACACTGAAGCTTTCTTT.

The CDR3 coding sequence is TGTGCCAGCAGCCAGGCCGGGGGGTATGGCAATCAGCCCCAGCATTTT. Translated: CASSQAGGYGNQPQHF. The gene calls are TRBV7-2 and TRBJ1-5, with a weak D call TRBD1 (5 bases). The CDR3 runs to 16 residues. The germline V gene has CDR1 SGHTA and CDR2 FQGNSA. Trimming removed 5 bases from V and 2 bases from J, with 16 bases in between.

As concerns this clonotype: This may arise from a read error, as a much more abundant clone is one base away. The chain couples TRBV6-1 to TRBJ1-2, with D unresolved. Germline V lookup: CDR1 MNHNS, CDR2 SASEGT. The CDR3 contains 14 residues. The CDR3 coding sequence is TGTGCCAGCAGTGACCCTGGCGGGGAAGAAGGCTGCACCTTC. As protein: CASSDPGGEEGCTF.

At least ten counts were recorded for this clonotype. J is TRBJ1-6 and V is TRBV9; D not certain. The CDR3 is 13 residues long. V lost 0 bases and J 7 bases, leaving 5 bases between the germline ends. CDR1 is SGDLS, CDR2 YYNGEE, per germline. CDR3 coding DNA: TGTGCCAGCAGCGTAGTAATCAATTCACCCCTCCACTTT. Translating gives CASSVVINSPLHF.